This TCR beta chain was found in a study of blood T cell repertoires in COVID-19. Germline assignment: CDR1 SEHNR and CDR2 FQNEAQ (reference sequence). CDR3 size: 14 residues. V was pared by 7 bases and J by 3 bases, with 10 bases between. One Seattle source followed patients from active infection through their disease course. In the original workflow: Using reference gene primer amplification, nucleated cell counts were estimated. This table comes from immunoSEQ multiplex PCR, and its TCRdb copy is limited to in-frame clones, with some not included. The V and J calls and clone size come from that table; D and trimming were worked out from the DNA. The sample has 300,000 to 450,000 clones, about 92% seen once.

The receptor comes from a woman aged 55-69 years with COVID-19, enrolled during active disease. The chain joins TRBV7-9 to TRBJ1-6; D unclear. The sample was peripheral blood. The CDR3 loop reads CASKPASYNSPLHF. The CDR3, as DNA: TGTGCCAGCAAGCCAGCGAGCTATAATTCACCCCTCCACTTT.